These 30 T cell receptor beta chains came from one sample sequenced in a study of T cells in Graves' hyperthyroidism and ophthalmopathy. RNA transcripts served as the template for amplifying TCR beta CDR3 regions. The TCR CDR3 was amplified in a first-round RT-PCR using the HTBI primer set. From the multiplex PCR reads, TCRdb called clonotypes with MiXCR, one entry per CDR3 protein. The table includes around 580,000 distinct CDR3 sequences, more than 45% detected once. Material: peripheral blood or thyroid tissue (not recorded which). The receptors stem from a woman in her late teens or twenties with Graves' hyperthyroidism.

This clonotype has more than one count but fewer than ten. V gene TRBV7-9 combines with J gene TRBJ2-3, with D possibly being TRBD1 (5 bases). Germline assignment: CDR1 SEHNR and CDR2 FQNEAQ (reference sequence). The CDR3 contains 19 residues. Trimming cost V 4 bases and J 13 bases, with 36 bases left between them. CDR3 DNA sequence: TGTGCCAGCAGCTCTATCCGCTCCATAGGCAGGGCCATACGTCTACGGAAGTATTTT. It specifies CASSSIRSIGRAIRLRKYF.

This clonotype was found once. This CDR3 is CASSYLGGGSTEAFF. The CDR3, as DNA: TGTGCCAGCAGTTACCTGGGGGGGGGAAGCACTGAAGCTTTCTTT. The V and J genes are TRBV6-5 and TRBJ1-1, with D possibly matching TRBD1 (5 bases). The CDR3 spans 15 residues. The V gene lost 2 bases and the J gene lost 4 bases, with 14 bases spanning the gap. Germline V lookup: CDR1 MNHEY, CDR2 SVGAGI.

CDR3 loop: CSVEVRGSNGYTF. The CDR3 coding sequence is TGCAGCGTTGAAGTTAGGGGTTCGAACGGCTACACCTTC. The gene calls are TRBV29-1 and TRBJ1-2, with a tentative D call TRBD1 (5 bases). This CDR3 comprises 13 residues. Trimming took off 1 base at V and 8 bases at J, with 14 bases between the two ends. Germline assignment: CDR1 SQVTM and CDR2 ANQGSEA.

The V call is TRBV7-2, the J call TRBJ1-1; D is uncertain. The CDR3 totals 15 residues. Germline V gene sequence: CDR1 SGHTA, CDR2 FQGNSA. Trimming removed 5 bases from V and 7 bases from J, with 20 bases in between. The CDR3 DNA is TGTGCCAGCAGCCCCGGACGAGGGCGGACTAATGAAGCTTTCTTT. The encoded protein is CASSPGRGRTNEAFF.

This clonotype was seen many times. This chain joins TRBV19 and TRBJ1-5; D might be TRBD1 (5 bases). CDR1 is LNHDA, CDR2 SQIVND, per germline (reference sequence). This CDR3 comprises 16 residues. Trimming stripped 6 bases from V and 3 bases from J, with 18 bases between. Here the CDR3 reads CASSKGPPNLNQPQHF. The CDR3 DNA sequence: TGTGCCAGTAGCAAGGGACCGCCGAACCTCAATCAGCCCCAGCATTTT. The full variable domain, rest sourced from reference TRBV19 and TRBJ1-5, is DGGITQSPKYLFRKEGQNVTLSCEQNLNHDAMYWYRQDPGQGLRLIYYSQIVNDFQKGDIAEGYSVSREKKESFPLTVTSAQKNPTAFYLCASSKGPPNLNQPQHFGDGTRLSIL.

At least ten counts were recorded for this clonotype. Since the CDR3 does not end with the conserved phenylalanine or tryptophan, this likely comes from a read error. The chain combines TRBV29-1 with TRBJ1-1; the match to TRBD1 covers 9 bases. The ends lost 5 bases at V and 1 base at J; junction bases unmatched: 2. This CDR3 comprises 13 residues. Per germline, CDR1 SQVTM and CDR2 ANQGSEA. The CDR3 region is CSVLGQGNTEAFL. DNA of the CDR3: TGCAGCGTTTTGGGACAGGGGAACACTGAAGCTTTCCTT.

This clonotype was picked up many times. The chain carries TRBV2 and TRBJ1-4; no clear D. The CDR3 sequence is 14 residues long. CDR1 and CDR2 (germline): SNHLY, FYNNEI. V was pared by 3 bases and J by 2 bases, with 7 bases between. DNA of the CDR3: TGTGCCAGCAGTGAGGGCGCTACTAATGAAAAACTGTTTTTT. Protein product: CASSEGATNEKLFF. The whole variable domain, filled in from reference TRBV2 and TRBJ1-4, reads EPEVTQTPSHQVTQMGQEVILRCVPISNHLYFYWYRQILGQKVEFLVSFYNNEISEKSEIFDDQFSVERPDGSNFTLKIRSTKLEDSAMYFCASSEGATNEKLFFGSGTQLSVL.

This clonotype has a handful of counts. V gene TRBV2 combines with J gene TRBJ2-6, with TRBD1 as a possible D gene (5 bases). The germline CDR1 and CDR2 sequences are SNHLY and FYNNEI. Trimming pared 3 bases from V and 1 base from J, leaving 10 bases between. CDR3 length: 16 amino acids. For the CDR3, the DNA is TGTGCCAGCAGTGAGGAGAACAGGTCTGGGGCCAACGTCCTGACTTTC. Residues: CASSEENRSGANVLTF.

The chain is built from TRBV5-1 and TRBJ1-4; D is unclear. Germline loops: CDR1 SGHRS, CDR2 YFSETQ. With 4 bases removed from V and 5 bases from J, the gap between germline ends came to 15 bases. This CDR3 comprises 15 residues. The CDR3 loop reads CASSHGVRKNEKLFF. DNA for the CDR3: TGCGCCAGCAGCCACGGGGTCAGAAAAAATGAAAAACTGTTTTTT.

In this sample, this clonotype turned up a few times. The chain has TRBV6-5 and TRBJ2-2, with a tentative D call TRBD2 (5 bases). Germline V gene lookup returns CDR1 MNHEY and CDR2 SVGAGI. The CDR3 consists of 13 residues. V was shortened by 7 bases and J by 3 bases, with 9 bases between the two germline ends. The CDR3, as DNA: TGTGCCAGCACGGGGAGTCACACCGGGGAGCTGTTTTTT. Protein: CASTGSHTGELFF.

The chain employs TRBV29-1 and TRBJ2-1; 11 positions match TRBD1. In germline, CDR1 is SQVTM, CDR2 ANQGSEA. The length of the CDR3 is 13 residues. J was trimmed by 10 bases and V by 2 bases; bases with no gene match: 4. CDR3 residues: CSVETDRGREQFF. In DNA form, the CDR3 reads TGCAGCGTTGAAACGGACAGGGGGCGAGAGCAGTTCTTC.

The J gene is TRBJ2-7, the V gene TRBV29-1; 7 bases line up with TRBD1. The CDR3 extends over 14 amino acids. Trimming took 1 base from V and 3 from J; bases not matched to a gene: 6. Germline CDR1 SQVTM, CDR2 ANQGSEA. CDR3 region: CSVEGLGQLYEQYF. CDR3 sequence (DNA): TGCAGCGTTGAAGGCCTGGGACAGCTCTACGAGCAGTACTTC.

This chain links TRBV24-1 with TRBJ1-2; 10 positions agree with TRBD1. Looked up from germline, CDR1 is KGHDR and CDR2 is SFDVKD. The CDR3 is 14 amino acids. Trimming at V came to 9 bases and at J to 8 bases, leaving 11 bases not matched to a gene. This CDR3 reads CATARTGGGDGYTF. In DNA form, the CDR3 reads TGTGCCACCGCTAGGACAGGGGGGGGAGACGGCTACACCTTC.

Remarks on this clonotype: It may be a read error: a sequence one base away is much more abundant. This chain uses TRBV5-5 with TRBJ1-6; D not resolved. Germline CDR1 is SGHKS and CDR2 is YYEKEE (reference sequence). Trimming removed 1 base at V and 0 bases at J, with 20 bases between. This CDR3 has 20 residues. CDR3 sequence reads: CASSLSGQRLPSSYNSPLHF. The CDR3 coding sequence is TGTGCCAGCAGCTTGTCGGGTCAGAGGCTTCCTAGCTCCTATAATTCACCCCTCCACTTT.

This clonotype was recorded at least ten times. This sequence joins TRBV10-2 and TRBJ2-7; 13 positions agree with TRBD2. With 4 bases clipped from V and 3 bases from J, the junction kept 0 bases outside the gene matches. Looked up from germline, CDR1 is WSHSY and CDR2 is SAAADI. This CDR3 is 14 amino acids long. The CDR3 spells CASSGLAGGYEQYF. The DNA of the CDR3 is TGCGCCAGCAGTGGACTAGCGGGAGGCTACGAGCAGTACTTC.

This chain connects TRBV7-9 to TRBJ2-5; perhaps TRBD1 as D (6 bases). V was clipped by 5 bases and J by 2 bases, with 12 bases between them. The CDR3 is 14 residues long. CDR1 and CDR2 from the germline V gene are SEHNR and FQNEAQ (reference sequence). The chain's CDR3 is CASSREGDQETQYF. The CDR3 DNA is TGTGCCAGCAGCCGCGAGGGGGATCAAGAGACCCAGTACTTC.

In its sample, this clonotype was seen a few times. The V gene is TRBV20-1, the J gene TRBJ2-7; D gene uncertain. This CDR3 spans 12 amino acids. Germline values: CDR1 DFQATT, CDR2 SNEGSKA (reference sequence). In nucleotides, the CDR3 is TGCAGCGCCGACCAGACTTCCTACGAGCAGTACTTC. Translated, it gives CSADQTSYEQYF.

The chain carries TRBV5-5 and TRBJ1-2, with D maybe TRBD1 (5 bases). CDR1 and CDR2 from the germline V gene are SGHKS and YYEKEE (reference sequence). The length of the CDR3 is 14 residues. Trimming shortened V by 10 bases and J by 2 bases, and 18 bases separated the two germline ends. Written as DNA, the CDR3 is TGTGCCTGCAATCCGGGACTCCGAAACTATGGCTACACCTTC. It codes for CACNPGLRNYGYTF.

The chain carries TRBV2 and TRBJ2-3; D is undetermined. The CDR3 extends over 15 amino acids. Germline V gene data show CDR1 as SNHLY and CDR2 as FYNNEI. Trimming shortened V by 4 bases and J by 0 bases, and 11 bases separated the two germline ends. CDR3 sequence: CASSAETSSTDTQYF. CDR3 nucleotides: TGTGCCAGCAGTGCCGAGACAAGCAGCACAGATACGCAGTATTTT.

Worth noting for this clonotype: A read error may be the cause here, since a much bigger clone is one base away. Without the conserved terminal phenylalanine or tryptophan, this CDR3 likely stems from a read error. The chain uses TRBV20-1 and TRBJ2-7; 7 bases are shared with TRBD2. This CDR3 is built from 14 residues. J gave up 4 bases and V 5 bases, and 11 bases lay outside the gene matches. Germline lookup yields CDR1 DFQATT and CDR2 SNEGSKA (reference sequence). DNA for the CDR3: TGCAGTGCTCATAAAGCGGGAAACCGGTACGAGCAGTACCTC. Its protein product is CSAHKAGNRYEQYL.

Many counts were recorded for this clonotype. V and J are TRBV29-1 and TRBJ2-7; the match to TRBD1 covers 7 bases. Germline V lookup: CDR1 SQVTM, CDR2 ANQGSEA. This CDR3 has 13 amino acids. Trimming removed 3 bases from V and 2 bases from J; junction bases left unmatched: 4. CDR3 protein: CSVEGQGAYEQYF. CDR3 nucleotide sequence: TGCAGCGTTGAGGGGCAGGGGGCCTACGAGCAGTACTTC.

The chain links TRBV6-5 to TRBJ2-5; D perhaps matches TRBD1 (7 bases). Germline CDR1 reads MNHEY; CDR2 reads SVGAGI. This CDR3 comprises 20 residues. With 2 bases removed from V and 5 bases from J, the gap between germline ends came to 30 bases. CDR3 bases: TGTGCCAGCAGTTACCCGGGTAGTGCTAGAGATACAGGGGACTGGGAGACCCAGTACTTC. Its protein product is CASSYPGSARDTGDWETQYF.

This clonotype was detected ten times or more. V is TRBV28 and J is TRBJ2-6, with D perhaps TRBD1 or TRBD2 (5 bases each). Trimming took off 7 bases at V and 0 bases at J, with 13 bases between the two ends. CDR1 is MDHEN, CDR2 SYDVKM, per germline. This CDR3 spans 16 amino acids. The CDR3 DNA sequence: TGTGCCAGCACCCTCGGGGCCTCCTCTGGGGCCAACGTCCTGACTTTC. It translates to CASTLGASSGANVLTF.

This clonotype was seen a handful of times. The J gene is TRBJ2-7, the V gene TRBV18, with 8 positions matching TRBD1. This CDR3 comprises 15 residues. CDR1 is KGHSH and CDR2 is LQKENI in the germline V gene. The V segment lost 4 bases and the J segment 2 bases; nucleotides outside the gene matches: 7. The CDR3 here is CASSQDRGGTYEQYF. CDR3 nucleotides: TGTGCCAGCTCACAAGACAGGGGAGGAACCTACGAGCAGTACTTC.

This clonotype has a count of ten or more. J is TRBJ2-2 and V is TRBV9; D not certain. Germline V CDR1 and CDR2: SGDLS, YYNGEE. This CDR3 contains 15 residues. Trimming cost V 0 bases and J 0 bases, with 6 bases left between them. The CDR3 DNA sequence: TGTGCCAGCAGCGTAGCGGGTCCGAACACCGGGGAGCTGTTTTTT. It is translated as CASSVAGPNTGELFF.

Regarding this clonotype: At one boundary the junction diverges from the germline segment, which might be a read error. The rearrangement joins TRBV12-3 or TRBV12-4 to TRBJ1-2; 8 bases map to TRBD1. The CDR3 sequence is 14 residues long. In DNA form, the CDR3 reads TGTGCCAGCAGTTTAGCGGGACAGGACTATGGCTACGCCTTC. This sequence encodes CASSLAGQDYGYAF.

This clonotype showed up many times. The rearrangement joins TRBV11-2 to TRBJ1-3; TRBD1 matches 8 bases. The germline V gene encodes CDR1 SGHAT and CDR2 FQNNGV. Germline trimming cut 5 bases from V and 1 base from J; bases unmatched to any gene: 10. The CDR3 is 17 residues long. CDR3 amino acids: CASSRADRELSGNTIYF. In DNA form, the CDR3 reads TGTGCCAGCAGCCGTGCGGACAGGGAATTGTCTGGAAACACCATATATTTT.

This clonotype was seen only once. This chain joins TRBV7-2 and TRBJ2-7, with 7 positions matching TRBD1. With 3 bases clipped from V and 6 bases from J, the junction kept 11 bases outside the gene matches. The CDR3 length is 15 residues. From germline, CDR1 is SGHTA and CDR2 FQGNSA. CDR3 amino acids: CASSFHWGQLGEQYF. The CDR3 DNA is TGTGCCAGCAGCTTCCACTGGGGACAGTTGGGCGAGCAGTACTTC. Combining the CDR3 with reference TRBV7-2 and TRBJ2-7 gives the whole variable domain GAGVSQSPSNKVTEKGKDVELRCDPISGHTALYWYRQSLGQGLEFLIYFQGNSAPDKSGLPSDRFSAERTGGSVSTLTIQRTQQEDSAVYLCASSFHWGQLGEQYFGPGTRLTVT.

This rearrangement joins TRBV20-1 to TRBJ2-7; D is undetermined. The CDR3 is 11 amino acids. The germline V gene has CDR1 DFQATT and CDR2 SNEGSKA (reference sequence). V lost 6 bases to trimming and J lost 2 bases, with 8 bases between them. CDR3 DNA sequence: TGCAGTGCCCCGTCCCCCTACGAGCAGTACTTC. This codes for CSAPSPYEQYF.

The chain joins TRBV15 to TRBJ1-2; 7 bases align to TRBD1. With V trimmed by 3 bases and J by 2 bases, 6 bases remained unmatched. The germline V gene encodes CDR1 LNHNV and CDR2 YYDKDF (reference sequence). This CDR3 has 15 amino acids. CDR3 coding DNA: TGTGCCACCAGCAGTGGTTGGGACAGCAACTATGGCTACACCTTC. It is translated as CATSSGWDSNYGYTF.